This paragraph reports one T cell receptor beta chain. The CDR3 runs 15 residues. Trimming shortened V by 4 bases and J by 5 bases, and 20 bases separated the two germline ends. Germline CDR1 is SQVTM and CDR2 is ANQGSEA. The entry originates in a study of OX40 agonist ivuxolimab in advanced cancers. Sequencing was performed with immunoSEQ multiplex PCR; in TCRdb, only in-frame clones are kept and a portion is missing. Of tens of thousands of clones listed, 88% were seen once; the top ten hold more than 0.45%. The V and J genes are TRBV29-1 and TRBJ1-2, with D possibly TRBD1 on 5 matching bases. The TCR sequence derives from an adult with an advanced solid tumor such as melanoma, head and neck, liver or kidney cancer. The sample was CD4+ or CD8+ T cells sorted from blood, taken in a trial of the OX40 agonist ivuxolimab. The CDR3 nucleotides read TGCAGCGTTGGATTTGGCAGATGGGACTCTTATGGCTACACCTTC. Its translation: CSVGFGRWDSYGYTF.